One sample yielded the 10 T cell receptor beta chains listed below, sequenced in a study of cytomegalovirus exposure and HLA in healthy donors. Repertoires were generated with immunoSEQ multiplex PCR, while TCRdb's copy carries only in-frame clones and drops some. The sample holds some 250,000 clones; roughly 87% are singletons and the top ten take approximately 3%. Sequencing input: PBMCs. These receptors were taken from a woman in her thirties in good health and CMV-seronegative.

The chain uses TRBV9 and TRBJ2-7, with 11 bases fitting TRBD2. The CDR3 is 16 amino acids. Germline values: CDR1 SGDLS, CDR2 YYNGEE. After removal of 3 bases from V and 4 bases from J, the junction contained 9 bases not matched to a gene. The CDR3 sequence: CASSASPGTSGYEQYF. CDR3 in DNA: TGTGCCAGCAGCGCGTCCCCCGGGACTAGCGGTTACGAGCAGTACTTC.

This clone has a handful of counts. The V gene is TRBV28, the J gene TRBJ1-1; perhaps TRBD1 as D (6 bases). V lost 5 bases, J lost 1 base, and 17 bases lay in between. CDR3 size: 16 residues. Germline V gives CDR1 MDHEN, CDR2 SYDVKM. CDR3 sequence reads: CASSLHRERSNTEAFF. Here the CDR3 DNA reads TGTGCCAGCAGTCTCCACAGGGAGCGATCGAACACTGAAGCTTTCTTT.

V gene TRBV9 combines with J gene TRBJ2-1; perhaps TRBD1 as D (5 bases). This CDR3 has 14 residues. V shed 4 bases and J shed 7 bases, with 15 bases lying between them. Germline V lookup: CDR1 SGDLS, CDR2 YYNGEE. CDR3 loop: CASSQKAGRNEQFF. Written as DNA, the CDR3 is TGTGCCAGCAGCCAAAAGGCAGGGCGAAATGAGCAGTTCTTC.

The rearrangement joins TRBV6-5 to TRBJ2-3, with 10 positions matching TRBD2. The V gene end was trimmed by 6 bases and the J gene end by 1 base; junction bases not matched to a gene: 4. CDR1 and CDR2 (germline): MNHEY, SVGAGI. This CDR3 spans 15 amino acids. CDR3 sequence (DNA): TGTGCCAGCAGGCCCGGGACTAGCGGCACAGATACGCAGTATTTT. This sequence encodes CASRPGTSGTDTQYF.

Regarding this clone: Other nucleotide sequences in the sample specify the same CDR3. The chain is built from TRBV9 and TRBJ2-3; 7 nucleotides agree with TRBD2. Germline V CDR1 and CDR2: SGDLS, YYNGEE. The CDR3 consists of 13 residues. V shed 2 bases, J shed 3 bases, and the junction held 0 bases outside the gene matches. The CDR3 protein is CASSVGGTDTQYF. CDR3 sequence (DNA): TGTGCCAGCAGCGTGGGGGGGACAGATACGCAGTATTTT. The variable domain in full, with the rest retrieved from reference TRBV9 and TRBJ2-3, is DSGVTQTPKHLITATGQRVTLRCSPRSGDLSVYWYQQSLDQGLQFLIQYYNGEERAKGNILERFSAQQFPDLHSELNLSSLELGDSALYFCASSVGGTDTQYFGPGTRLTVL.

The chain recombines TRBV2 with TRBJ1-1; D possibly corresponds to TRBD1 (6 bases). The CDR3 is made up of 17 amino acids. CDR1 SNHLY and CDR2 FYNNEI come from the germline V gene. Trimming took off 3 bases at V and 1 base at J, with 18 bases between the two ends. CDR3 DNA: TGTGCCAGCAGTGATCCAGGACAGAAATGGACGAACACTGAAGCTTTCTTT. Protein sequence: CASSDPGQKWTNTEAFF.

The rearrangement links TRBV10-3 to TRBJ2-2; 10 positions agree with TRBD2. The CDR3 has 15 amino acids. J was trimmed by 6 bases and V by 4 bases; bases with no gene match: 5. Germline lookup yields CDR1 ENHRY and CDR2 SYGVKD. The CDR3 is CAISASGSKSGELFF. The CDR3 DNA reads TGTGCCATCAGTGCTAGCGGGAGTAAATCCGGGGAGCTGTTTTTT.

The V call is TRBV28, the J call TRBJ2-7; the D gene is possibly TRBD1 (5 bases). The CDR3 extends over 14 amino acids. Per the germline V gene, CDR1 is MDHEN and CDR2 is SYDVKM. V lost 5 bases and J lost 2, with 13 bases in between. DNA for the CDR3: TGTGCCAGCAGTCCAGGGTCCAACCCCTACGAGCAGTACTTC. Amino acids: CASSPGSNPYEQYF.

The J gene is TRBJ2-1, the V gene TRBV28; a weak D match, TRBD1 (5 bases). Trimming stripped 3 bases from V and 2 bases from J, with 11 bases between. This CDR3 contains 15 residues. Germline CDR1 is MDHEN and CDR2 is SYDVKM. Here the CDR3 reads CASSLVGQTYNEQFF. CDR3 bases: TGTGCCAGCAGTTTGGTCGGACAAACCTACAATGAGCAGTTCTTC.

The chain combines TRBV10-3 with TRBJ1-3; the D gene is possibly TRBD1 (6 bases). Germline assignment: CDR1 ENHRY and CDR2 SYGVKD. The CDR3 runs 15 residues. The germline V and J ends were trimmed by 10 bases and 0 bases, with 16 bases remaining between them. In nucleotides, the CDR3 is TGTGCCACAGGGGCGGACGCGAGCTCTGGAAACACCATATATTTT. Translation gives CATGADASSGNTIYF.